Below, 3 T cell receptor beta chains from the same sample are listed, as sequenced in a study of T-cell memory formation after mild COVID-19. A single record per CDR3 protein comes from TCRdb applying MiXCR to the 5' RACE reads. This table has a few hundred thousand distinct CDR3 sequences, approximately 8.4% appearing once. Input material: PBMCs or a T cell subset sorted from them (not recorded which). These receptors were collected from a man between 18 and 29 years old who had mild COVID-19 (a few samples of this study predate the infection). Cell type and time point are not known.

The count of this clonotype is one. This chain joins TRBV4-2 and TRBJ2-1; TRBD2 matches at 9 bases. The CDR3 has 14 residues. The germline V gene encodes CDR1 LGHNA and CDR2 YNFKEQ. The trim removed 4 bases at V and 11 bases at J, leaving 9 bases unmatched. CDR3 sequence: CASSLAGGPDKQFF. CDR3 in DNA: TGTGCCAGCAGCCTCGCGGGGGGGCCGGATAAGCAGTTCTTC.

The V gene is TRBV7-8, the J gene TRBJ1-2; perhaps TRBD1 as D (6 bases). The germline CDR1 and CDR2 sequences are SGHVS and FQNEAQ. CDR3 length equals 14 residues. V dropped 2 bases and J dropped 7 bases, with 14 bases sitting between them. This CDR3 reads CASSLPRGGAGYTF. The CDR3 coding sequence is TGTGCCAGCAGCTTACCCCGAGGGGGGGCTGGCTACACCTTC.

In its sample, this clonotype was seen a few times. The CDR3 region is CASSESRGGSYEQYV. Here the CDR3 DNA reads TGTGCCAGCAGTGAAAGTAGGGGCGGCTCCTACGAGCAGTACGTC. V usage is TRBV6-1 and J usage is TRBJ2-7, with D maybe TRBD1 (5 bases). Trimming stripped 2 bases from V and 0 bases from J, with 11 bases between. The germline V gene has CDR1 MNHNS and CDR2 SASEGT. The length of the CDR3 is 15 residues.